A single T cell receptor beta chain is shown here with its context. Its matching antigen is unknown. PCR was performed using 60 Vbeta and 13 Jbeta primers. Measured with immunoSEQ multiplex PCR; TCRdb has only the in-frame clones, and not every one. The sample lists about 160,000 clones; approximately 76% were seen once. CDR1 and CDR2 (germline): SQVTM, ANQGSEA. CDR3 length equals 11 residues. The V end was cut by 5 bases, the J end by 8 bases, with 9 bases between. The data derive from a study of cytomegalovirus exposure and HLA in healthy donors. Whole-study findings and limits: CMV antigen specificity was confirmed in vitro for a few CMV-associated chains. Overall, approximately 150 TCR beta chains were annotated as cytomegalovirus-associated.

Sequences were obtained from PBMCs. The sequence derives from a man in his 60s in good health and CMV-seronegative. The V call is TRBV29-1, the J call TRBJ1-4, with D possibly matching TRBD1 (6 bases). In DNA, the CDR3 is TGCAGCGTTTTCACAGGGGAAAAACTGTTTTTT. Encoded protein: CSVFTGEKLFF.